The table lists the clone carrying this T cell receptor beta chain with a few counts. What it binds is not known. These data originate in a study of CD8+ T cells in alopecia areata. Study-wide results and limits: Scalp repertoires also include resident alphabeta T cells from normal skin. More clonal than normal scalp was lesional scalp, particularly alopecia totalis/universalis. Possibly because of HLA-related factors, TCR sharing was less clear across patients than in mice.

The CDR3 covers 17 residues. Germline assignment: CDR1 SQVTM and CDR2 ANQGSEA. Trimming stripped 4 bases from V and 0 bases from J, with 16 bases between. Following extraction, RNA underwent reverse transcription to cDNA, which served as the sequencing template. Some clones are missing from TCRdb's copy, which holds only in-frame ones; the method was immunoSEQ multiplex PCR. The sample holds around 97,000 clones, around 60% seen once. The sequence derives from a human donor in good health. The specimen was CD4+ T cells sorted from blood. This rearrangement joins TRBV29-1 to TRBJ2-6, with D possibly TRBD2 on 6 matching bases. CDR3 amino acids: CSVAPGLRSSGANVLTF. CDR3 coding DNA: TGCAGCGTTGCTCCGGGACTCCGCAGCTCTGGGGCCAACGTCCTGACTTTC. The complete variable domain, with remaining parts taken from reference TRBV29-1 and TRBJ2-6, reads SAVISQKPSRDICQRGTSLTIQCQVDSQVTMMFWYRQQPGQSLTLIATANQGSEATYESGFVIDKFPISRPNLTFSTLTVSNMSPEDSSIYLCSVAPGLRSSGANVLTFGAGSRLTVL.